This is a list of T cell receptor beta chains from one sample in a study of shared clonotypes between healthy human individuals. The data were produced by immunoSEQ multiplex PCR, yet TCRdb's version contains in-frame clones alone and is incomplete. The profile covers approximately 2.5 million clones, with 90% to 95% appearing a single time and over 0.12% taken by the ten largest. Sequencing was carried out using naive CD4+ T cells sorted from blood. These receptors were collected from a man aged 18-30 years in good health. Both conserved end residues are part of each CDR3. Each record gives: clone size, V gene, J gene, D gene, CDR3 DNA, CDR3 protein. The D gene is left open where the match is weak. Clone size is not always given. Where it is, it says once, few, many or a class for expanded clones.

>once|TRBV18|TRBJ1-1|TRBD1
TGTGCCAGCTCACCATTAACCTCCGGGCAGGGGGCCTTCGCTTTCTTT
CASSPLTSGQGAFAFF
>.|TRBV5-1|TRBJ1-6|TRBD1
TGCGCCAGCAGCCTTAGGGACAGGTGGAATTCACCCCTCCACTTT
CASSLRDRWNSPLHF
>.|TRBV7-9|TRBJ2-3|.
TGTGCCAGCCCAGGGGGGGGTTTCACAGATACGCAGTATTTT
CASPGGGFTDTQYF
>.|TRBV5-5|TRBJ2-3|.
TGTGCCAGCAGTCCAACACAAGCAGATACGCAGTATTTT
CASSPTQADTQYF
>.|TRBV28|TRBJ1-6|.
TGTGCCAGCAGTTTAGTGAATTCACCCCTCCACTTT
CASSLVNSPLHF
>.|TRBV6-5|TRBJ2-1|.
TGTGCCAGCGGTCGGGAAAGCTCCTACAATGAGCAGTTCTTC
CASGRESSYNEQFF
>few|TRBV6-1|TRBJ1-6|.
TGTGCCAGCAGTGACAATTCACCCCTCCACTTT
CASSDNSPLHF
>.|TRBV15|TRBJ1-5|.
TGTGCCACCAGCAGAGATCGAGGGGGAAGGCCCCAGCATTTT
CATSRDRGGRPQHF
>.|TRBV6-1|TRBJ1-4|.
TGTGCCAGCAGTGAAGCGCAGTGGAGGGACGTTGAAAAACTGTTTTTT
CASSEAQWRDVEKLFF
>.|TRBV2|TRBJ2-1|TRBD2
TGTGCCAGCAGTATAGCGGGATATGAGCAGTTCTTC
CASSIAGYEQFF
>.|TRBV28|TRBJ2-4|.
TGTGCCAGCAGTTTGGGGTCTCGGGACATTCAGTACTTC
CASSLGSRDIQYF
>.|TRBV27|TRBJ2-2|.
TGTGCCAGCAGTCGGACTGCCGGGGAGCTGTTTTTT
CASSRTAGELFF
>.|TRBV6-1|TRBJ1-4|.
TGTGCCAGCAGACAGATTGGGGGTTCGGAGGAAAAACTGTTTTTT
CASRQIGGSEEKLFF
>.|TRBV5-1|TRBJ2-5|.
TGCGCCAGCAGAAAAATAGGCCAAGAGACCCAGTACTTC
CASRKIGQETQYF
>.|TRBV25-1|TRBJ1-1|.
TGTGCCAGCAGTGAAAGGAGACCGAACACTGAAGCTTTCTTT
CASSERRPNTEAFF
>.|TRBV12-5|TRBJ2-2|.
TGTGCTAGTGGTTTGTGGGAAAACGGGGAGCTGTTTTTT
CASGLWENGELFF
>.|TRBV6-5|TRBJ2-7|TRBD2
TGTGCCAGCAGTTACGCCCCTAGCGGAAACTCCTACGAGCAGTACTTC
CASSYAPSGNSYEQYF
>.|TRBV19|TRBJ1-5|TRBD1
TGTGCCAGTAGACCCCAGACAGGGGGCAATCAGCCCCAGCATTTT
CASRPQTGGNQPQHF
>many|TRBV5-1|TRBJ2-5|.
TGCGCCAGCAGCTTGGCAGAGACCCAGTACTTC
CASSLAETQYF
>.|TRBV6-5|TRBJ1-5|TRBD1
TGTGCCAGCAGTTACTTCGGGACAGGGTATCAGCCCCAGCATTTT
CASSYFGTGYQPQHF
>.|TRBV6-1|TRBJ1-6|.
TGTGCCAGCTTCAAGGAGGGCGGAGATGCACCCCTCCACTTT
CASFKEGGDAPLHF
>.|TRBV5-1|TRBJ1-2|TRBD1
TGCGCCAGCAGCCCCCGGACAGGGGAAGACTATGGCTACACCTTC
CASSPRTGEDYGYTF
>.|TRBV5-6|TRBJ1-4|.
TGTGCCAGCAGCTTAATCACTACAACTAATGAAAAACTGTTTTTT
CASSLITTTNEKLFF
>.|TRBV28|TRBJ2-2|.
TGTGCCAGCATCCGGGGGGCGAACACAGGGGAGCTGTTTTTT
CASIRGANTGELFF
>once|TRBV28|TRBJ2-7|.
TGTGCCAGCAGTTTTCAGGGGCCCTACGAGCAGTACTTC
CASSFQGPYEQYF
>.|TRBV12-5|TRBJ1-5|.
TGTGCTAGTGGTTTGGTTGCCCAGGGTAGGGGATATCAGCCCCAGCATTTT
CASGLVAQGRGYQPQHF
>.|TRBV10-3|TRBJ1-1|.
TGTGCCATCAGAGGGGTGGGGAACACTGAAGCTTTCTTT
CAIRGVGNTEAFF
>.|TRBV5-4|TRBJ1-4|.
TGTGCCAGCAGCTTGGCAAGCGGGGCTCCAAATGAAAAACTGTTTTTT
CASSLASGAPNEKLFF
>.|TRBV9|TRBJ2-1|.
TGTGCCAGCAGCGTAGAACTGAGCTCCTACAATGAGCAGTTCTTC
CASSVELSSYNEQFF
>.|TRBV15|TRBJ2-1|TRBD2
TGTGCCACCAGCAGCCGGGCGGGAGGGTCCTACAATGAGCAGTTCTTC
CATSSRAGGSYNEQFF
>.|TRBV30|TRBJ2-5|TRBD1
TGTGCCTGGAGGGGACAGGGCTTTCCCCAGTACTTC
CAWRGQGFPQYF
>.|TRBV28|TRBJ2-3|TRBD1
TGTGCCAGCAGTTTATCCCGACAGGGGATGGGAACAGATACGCAGTATTTT
CASSLSRQGMGTDTQYF
>once|TRBV18|TRBJ2-5|.
TGTGCCAGCTCGCGGTCAGGGCAAGAGACCCAGTACTTC
CASSRSGQETQYF
>few|TRBV2|TRBJ1-5|.
TGTGCCAGCACTGATTGGGGGAATCAGCCCCAGCATTTT
CASTDWGNQPQHF
>.|TRBV10-3|TRBJ2-1|TRBD1
TGTGCCATCAGTGAAGTCGGGACAGTTGCCTACAATGAGCAGTTCTTC
CAISEVGTVAYNEQFF
>.|TRBV11-2|TRBJ2-7|TRBD2
TGTGCCAGCAGCCCGAAGGCGACCCGACTAGCGGGAGATACCTACGAGCAGTACTTC
CASSPKATRLAGDTYEQYF
>.|TRBV19|TRBJ2-5|TRBD2
TGTGCCAGTAGTCCCCGGGGGGGCCTGGAGGAGACCCAGTACTTC
CASSPRGGLEETQYF
>once|TRBV27|TRBJ1-4|.
TGTGCCAGCAGATCAGTACAGGGCCCTCATGAAAAACTGTTTTTT
CASRSVQGPHEKLFF
>.|TRBV27|TRBJ1-1|.
TGTGCCAGCGGTAGCGGACAGAAAACAAACACTGAAGCTTTCTTT
CASGSGQKTNTEAFF
>.|TRBV10-3|TRBJ2-7|.
TGTGCCATCGGACGGACGGGAGCCCTCTACGAGCAGTACTTC
CAIGRTGALYEQYF
>.|TRBV6-1|TRBJ1-1|.
TGTGCCAGCAGTGAAGGACCCGCGGCAGCTGAAGCTTTCTTT
CASSEGPAAAEAFF
>.|TRBV6-6|TRBJ1-1|.
TGTGCCAGCAGTCCCGCTGGGACTGAAGCTTTCTTT
CASSPAGTEAFF
>.|TRBV19|TRBJ2-2|TRBD1
TGTGCCAGTAGTATAGTCGCTCTGGGACAGGGCCCAACGAACACCGGGGAGCTGTTTTTT
CASSIVALGQGPTNTGELFF
>.|TRBV10-3|TRBJ2-3|TRBD2
TGTGCCACCGGACTAGCGGCAACAGATACGCAGTATTTT
CATGLAATDTQYF
>.|TRBV7-9|TRBJ2-7|TRBD2
TGTGCCAGCAGCTTAGCAATAGCGGGGGCCGACTACGAGCAGTACTTC
CASSLAIAGADYEQYF
>once|TRBV11-2|TRBJ2-7|TRBD1
TGTGCCAGCAGCGACTACGATAGGGACAGGACCCGCTCCTACGAGCAGTACTTC
CASSDYDRDRTRSYEQYF
>once|TRBV30|TRBJ2-3|TRBD2
TGTGCCTGGAGTCGGACGCGGACTAGCGGGGGGACAGATACGCAGTATTTT
CAWSRTRTSGGTDTQYF
>.|TRBV6-6|TRBJ2-7|TRBD2
TGTGCCAGCACCATGACTAGCGCGAACGGGGAGCAGTACTTC
CASTMTSANGEQYF
>.|TRBV10-3|TRBJ2-1|.
TGTGCCATCACCGACAGCAACAATGAGCAGTTCTTC
CAITDSNNEQFF